What follows are 28 T cell receptor beta chains derived from one specimen sequenced in a study of vaccination and CD4 T cells after COVID-19. The Oncomine TCR Beta short-read assay was applied to DNA of cultured CD4+ T cells. TCRdb re-derived calls from the PCR reads in MiXCR, one entry per CDR3 protein. The top ten hold roughly 18% of the sample, which has just over 15,000 distinct CDR3 sequences, about 67% seen once. Antigens of these TCRs are unknown. Specified treatment: approximately nine-day PBMC culture with coronavirus spike peptide pools or control peptides (ViraFEST assay). The sample comprised CD4+ T cells from blood, cultured in vitro. All receptors come from a human donor who had recovered from COVID-19.

The rearrangement uses TRBV20-1 and TRBJ2-5; 8 bases are a match to TRBD2. Germline CDR1 reads DFQATT; CDR2 reads SNEGSKA (reference sequence). The V gene end was trimmed by 6 bases and the J gene end by 4 bases; junction bases not matched to a gene: 16. This CDR3 spans 16 amino acids. The CDR3 sequence is CSAALGESGRRETQYF. CDR3 DNA sequence: TGCAGTGCAGCCCTTGGGGAGAGCGGGAGACGAGAGACCCAGTACTTC.

This rearrangement joins TRBV6-5 to TRBJ1-5; possible D gene TRBD1, 5 bases. V was trimmed by 2 bases and J by 1 base, leaving 15 bases between them. Germline CDR1 and CDR2: MNHEY and SVGAGI. The CDR3 has 17 residues. The DNA of the CDR3 is TGTGCCAGCAGTTACCCCAGGGAGAGGATAAGCAATCAGCCCCAGCATTTT. This encodes CASSYPRERISNQPQHF.

J is TRBJ1-2 and V is TRBV2, with D tentatively TRBD1 (6 bases). V lost 10 bases, J lost 4 bases, and 16 bases lay in between. CDR3 length: 13 amino acids. CDR1 and CDR2 (germline): SNHLY, FYNNEI. CDR3: CAIRTEPLYGYTF. The DNA of the CDR3 is TGTGCCATCCGGACAGAACCCCTCTATGGCTACACCTTC.

This chain links TRBV29-1 with TRBJ2-2; no definite D call. The CDR3 is 14 residues long. The germline V gene encodes CDR1 SQVTM and CDR2 ANQGSEA. V was clipped by 7 bases and J by 3 bases, with 15 bases between them. The CDR3 DNA reads as TGCAGCGCAAGCCTAAGGGCGGACACCGGGGAGCTGTTTTTT. This translates into CSASLRADTGELFF.

CDR3 sequence reads: CASTGSYNSPLHF. The CDR3 DNA follows: TGTGCCAGCACGGGCAGCTATAATTCACCCCTCCACTTT. The chain employs TRBV6-1 and TRBJ1-6; no clear D. V was trimmed by 7 bases and J by 3 bases, leaving 7 bases between them. The CDR3 covers 13 residues. Germline loops: CDR1 MNHNS, CDR2 SASEGT.

This clonotype was found a few times. V and J are TRBV11-2 and TRBJ2-5, with 10 nucleotides matching TRBD1. Germline-derived CDR1 and CDR2 are SGHAT and FQNNGV. The CDR3 is made up of 16 amino acids. V was clipped by 3 bases and J by 5 bases; unmatched bases: 9. The CDR3 sequence: CASSFGQGVSGETQYF. In DNA, the CDR3 is TGTGCCAGCAGCTTCGGACAGGGGGTGTCGGGGGAGACCCAGTACTTC.

On this clonotype: An end of the junction does not agree with germline; a read error may underlie this. DNA of the CDR3: TGTGCCAGCCGTGAGTGGCTGAACACTGAAGCTTTCTTT. This encodes CASREWLNTEAFF. V usage is TRBV6-1 and J usage is TRBJ1-1; no clear D. The germline gives CDR1 MNHNS, CDR2 SASEGT. The CDR3 extends over 13 amino acids.

The chain is built from TRBV20-1 and TRBJ2-3, with D perhaps matching TRBD2 (6 bases). Germline V gene lookup returns CDR1 DFQATT and CDR2 SNEGSKA (reference sequence). The CDR3 loop spans 14 amino acids. Trimming cost V 5 bases and J 1 base, with 13 bases left between them. DNA of the CDR3: TGCAGTGCTTTCGGGCGGGACCGCACAGATACGCAGTATTTT. It specifies CSAFGRDRTDTQYF.

This chain uses TRBV6-1 with TRBJ1-5, with 7 positions matching TRBD1. The CDR3 sequence is 14 residues long. V lost 2 bases, J lost 2 bases, and 0 bases stayed unmatched. Germline V lookup: CDR1 MNHNS, CDR2 SASEGT. CDR3 loop: CASSEQGGNQPQHF. The CDR3 coding sequence is TGTGCCAGCAGTGAACAGGGGGGCAATCAGCCCCAGCATTTT.

The chain has TRBV20-1 and TRBJ2-2; tentatively, D is TRBD1 or TRBD2 (5 bases each). Looked up from germline, CDR1 is DFQATT and CDR2 is SNEGSKA (reference sequence). CDR3 length: 17 residues. V was trimmed by 2 bases and J by 0 bases, leaving 16 bases between them. In nucleotides, the CDR3 is TGCAGTGCTAGATATCCTACCGGGACCGCGAACACCGGGGAGCTGTTTTTT. This codes for CSARYPTGTANTGELFF.

The chain uses TRBV10-1 and TRBJ2-5; 7 bases agree with TRBD1. The germline CDR1 and CDR2 sequences are WNHNN and SYGVQD (reference sequence). The CDR3 consists of 16 residues. Trimming removed 5 bases from V and 5 bases from J; junction bases left unmatched: 14. The chain's CDR3 is CASSTTGKGYRETQYF. The CDR3 coding sequence is TGCGCCAGCAGTACGACAGGGAAGGGGTACCGGGAGACCCAGTACTTC.

The chain carries TRBV7-3 and TRBJ2-7; 9 bases are a match to TRBD1. Germline CDR1 and CDR2: SGHTA and FQGTGA. The CDR3 totals 15 residues. Unmatched junction bases numbered 2, after V lost 2 bases and J lost 0 bases. The CDR3 sequence: CASSLGGQGSYEQYF. The CDR3 coding sequence is TGTGCCAGCAGCTTAGGGGGACAGGGCTCCTACGAGCAGTACTTC. The whole variable domain, remainder taken from reference TRBV7-3 and TRBJ2-7, is GAGVSQTPSNKVTEKGKYVELRCDPISGHTALYWYRQSLGQGPEFLIYFQGTGAADDSGLPNDRFFAVRPEGSVSTLKIQRTERGDSAVYLCASSLGGQGSYEQYFGPGTRLTVT.

This chain connects TRBV20-1 to TRBJ2-1; D perhaps matches TRBD2 (6 bases). CDR3 size: 16 residues. Germline loops: CDR1 DFQATT, CDR2 SNEGSKA (reference sequence). V was cut by 3 bases and J by 1 base, with 16 bases left in between. For the CDR3, the DNA is TGCAGTGCTAGGGACCGACTTAGCGGATCCTACAATGAGCAGTTCTTC. Protein sequence: CSARDRLSGSYNEQFF.

This chain uses TRBV30 with TRBJ2-7, with 12 bases that match TRBD2. The CDR3 length is 13 residues. Germline CDR1 is GTSNPN and CDR2 is SVGIG (reference sequence). Unmatched junction bases numbered 5, after V lost 5 bases and J lost 6 bases. The CDR3 sequence: CAWAQLAGGEQYF. The CDR3 DNA follows: TGTGCCTGGGCCCAACTAGCGGGAGGCGAGCAGTACTTC.

The gene calls are TRBV28 and TRBJ2-3; D unclear. Per the germline V gene, CDR1 is MDHEN and CDR2 is SYDVKM. Trimming took 4 bases from V and 4 from J, leaving 12 bases between them. CDR3 length: 14 amino acids. The CDR3 loop reads CASSSPPGPDTQYF. The DNA of the CDR3 is TGTGCCAGCAGTTCCCCCCCCGGTCCAGATACGCAGTATTTT.

This clonotype was seen a few times. This chain connects TRBV7-3 to TRBJ2-3; D is perhaps TRBD1 (6 bases). Trimming took off 5 bases at V and 0 bases at J, with 15 bases between the two ends. Germline V gives CDR1 SGHTA, CDR2 FQGTGA. CDR3 length: 16 amino acids. For the CDR3, the DNA is TGTGCCAGCAGCCCAACAGGGTCCCCTAGCACAGATACGCAGTATTTT. This codes for CASSPTGSPSTDTQYF. Using reference TRBV7-3 and TRBJ2-3 for the parts outside the CDR3, the full variable domain is GAGVSQTPSNKVTEKGKYVELRCDPISGHTALYWYRQSLGQGPEFLIYFQGTGAADDSGLPNDRFFAVRPEGSVSTLKIQRTERGDSAVYLCASSPTGSPSTDTQYFGPGTRLTVL.

This chain links TRBV7-2 with TRBJ1-1, with D unclear. V lost 7 bases, J lost 7 bases, and 16 bases lay in between. Germline V gene data show CDR1 as SGHTA and CDR2 as FQGNSA. The CDR3 length is 13 residues. CDR3 in amino acids: CASTDRAGVEAFF. CDR3 coding DNA: TGTGCCAGCACCGATAGAGCTGGGGTTGAAGCTTTCTTT. Full variable domain (missing parts from reference TRBV7-2 and TRBJ1-1): GAGVSQSPSNKVTEKGKDVELRCDPISGHTALYWYRQSLGQGLEFLIYFQGNSAPDKSGLPSDRFSAERTGGSVSTLTIQRTQQEDSAVYLCASTDRAGVEAFFGQGTRLTVV.

The chain uses TRBV19 and TRBJ2-3, with D possibly being TRBD1 or TRBD2 (6 bases each). This CDR3 has 16 residues. Germline V CDR1 and CDR2: LNHDA, SQIVND (reference sequence). Trimming removed 7 bases at V and 1 base at J, with 18 bases between. CDR3 sequence reads: CASNAQGRGGTDTQYF. In nucleotides, the CDR3 is TGTGCCAGTAACGCCCAGGGGCGGGGAGGCACAGATACGCAGTATTTT. Filled out from reference TRBV19 and TRBJ2-3, the complete variable domain reads DGGITQSPKYLFRKEGQNVTLSCEQNLNHDAMYWYRQDPGQGLRLIYYSQIVNDFQKGDIAEGYSVSREKKESFPLTVTSAQKNPTAFYLCASNAQGRGGTDTQYFGPGTRLTVL.

The chain couples TRBV20-1 to TRBJ1-5; unclear D gene. Germline CDR1 DFQATT, CDR2 SNEGSKA (reference sequence). The germline V and J ends were trimmed by 1 base and 7 bases, with 5 bases remaining between them. The CDR3 spans 11 residues. CDR3 residues: CSARGGQPQHF. The CDR3 DNA sequence: TGCAGTGCTAGAGGAGGACAGCCCCAGCATTTT.

This clonotype has only one observation. The rearrangement uses TRBV7-3 and TRBJ2-5, with D hard to call. V lost 5 bases to trimming and J lost 4 bases, with 11 bases between them. The V gene's germline CDR1 is SGHTA and CDR2 FQGTGA. This CDR3 region has 13 residues. The CDR3 DNA sequence: TGTGCCAGCAGCCCTTCCACGGGAGAGACCCAGTACTTC. Translating gives CASSPSTGETQYF.

This rearrangement joins TRBV11-3 to TRBJ2-5; TRBD2 agrees at 15 bases. J gave up 2 bases and V 5 bases, and 3 bases lay outside the gene matches. CDR3 size: 16 residues. Germline V gene lookup returns CDR1 SGHNT and CDR2 YENEEA. The CDR3 is CASSQGLAGGQETQYF. CDR3 nucleotides: TGTGCCAGCAGCCAGGGACTAGCGGGAGGACAAGAGACCCAGTACTTC. The entire variable domain, with the rest obtained from reference TRBV11-3 and TRBJ2-5, is as follows: EAGVVQSPRYKIIEKKQPVAFWCNPISGHNTLYWYLQNLGQGPELLIRYENEEAVDDSQLPKDRFSAERLKGVDSTLKIQPAELGDSAVYLCASSQGLAGGQETQYFGPGTRLLVL.

The genes are TRBV20-1 and TRBJ1-1; perhaps TRBD1 as D (6 bases). There are 15 residues in the CDR3. V shed 0 bases and J shed 1 base, with 12 bases lying between them. Germline values: CDR1 DFQATT, CDR2 SNEGSKA (reference sequence). CDR3 DNA: TGCAGTGCTAGAGAAACAGGGAGCTCGAACACTGAAGCTTTCTTT. The encoded protein is CSARETGSSNTEAFF.

The chain is built from TRBV6-2 or TRBV6-3 and TRBJ2-6; maybe TRBD1 (5 bases). The CDR3 loop spans 12 amino acids. Trimming removed 6 bases at V and 8 bases at J, with 8 bases between. CDR1 and CDR2 (germline): MNHEY, SVGEGT. CDR3 sequence reads: CASSDSPNVLTF. In nucleotides, the CDR3 is TGTGCCAGCAGCGACAGTCCCAACGTCCTGACTTTC.

This chain uses TRBV19 with TRBJ1-2, with D unresolved. This CDR3 spans 15 amino acids. V was shortened by 3 bases and J by 0 bases, with 11 bases between the two germline ends. Germline-derived CDR1 and CDR2 are LNHDA and SQIVND (reference sequence). The CDR3 protein is CASSIVAVSNYGYTF. CDR3 in DNA: TGTGCCAGTAGTATCGTGGCAGTCTCTAACTATGGCTACACCTTC.

The rearrangement links TRBV20-1 to TRBJ1-2; D is uncertain. V was trimmed by 4 bases and J by 8 bases, leaving 17 bases between them. Germline lookup yields CDR1 DFQATT and CDR2 SNEGSKA (reference sequence). The CDR3 sequence is 13 residues long. The DNA for the CDR3 is TGCAGTGCTAATTGGAACGCGCCAATGGGCTACACCTTC. Translated: CSANWNAPMGYTF.

This clonotype was observed a handful of times. The CDR3 DNA is TGTGCCAGCTCCGATAGGGGGGGGATAGCTTTCTTT. The encoded protein is CASSDRGGIAFF. The chain carries TRBV2 and TRBJ1-1; a weak D match, TRBD1 (6 bases). In germline, CDR1 is SNHLY, CDR2 FYNNEI. V gave up 8 bases and J gave up 10 bases, with 17 bases separating them. This CDR3 is built from 12 residues. The full variable domain, with the rest looked up from reference TRBV2 and TRBJ1-1, is EPEVTQTPSHQVTQMGQEVILRCVPISNHLYFYWYRQILGQKVEFLVSFYNNEISEKSEIFDDQFSVERPDGSNFTLKIRSTKLEDSAMYFCASSDRGGIAFFGQGTRLTVV.

The chain joins TRBV12-3 or TRBV12-4 to TRBJ1-1; no reliable D call. The CDR3 loop spans 14 amino acids. Trimming cost V 0 bases and J 6 bases, with 11 bases left between them. CDR3 amino acids: CASSLARVGAEAFF. The CDR3 region has the DNA TGTGCCAGCAGTTTAGCTAGGGTGGGAGCTGAAGCTTTCTTT.

To note about this clonotype: The germline gene is not matched at one end of the junction; a read error may be the cause. The chain employs TRBV5-1 and TRBJ2-5; TRBD2 aligns across 13 bases. The V gene's germline CDR1 is SGHRS and CDR2 YFSETQ. The CDR3 consists of 17 residues. The CDR3, as DNA: TGCGCCAGCAGCCGCATCGGGACTAGCGGGAACCACGAGACCCAGTACTTC. This codes for CASSRIGTSGNHETQYF.